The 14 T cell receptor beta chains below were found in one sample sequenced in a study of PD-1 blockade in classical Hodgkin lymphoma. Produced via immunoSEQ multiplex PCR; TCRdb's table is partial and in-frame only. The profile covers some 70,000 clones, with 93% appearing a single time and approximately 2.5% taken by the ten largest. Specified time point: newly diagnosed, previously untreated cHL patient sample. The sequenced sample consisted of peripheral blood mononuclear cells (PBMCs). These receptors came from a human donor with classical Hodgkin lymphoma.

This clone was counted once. Here the CDR3 DNA reads TGCAGCGTTGAAACTTTGGGGTACTCTGGGGCCAACGTCCTGACTTTC. Translation: CSVETLGYSGANVLTF. The chain links TRBV29-1 to TRBJ2-6, with no clear D. V was shortened by 2 bases and J by 0 bases, with 11 bases between the two germline ends. Per the germline V gene, CDR1 is SQVTM and CDR2 is ANQGSEA. The CDR3 length is 16 residues. Using reference TRBV29-1 and TRBJ2-6 for the parts outside the CDR3, the full variable domain is SAVISQKPSRDICQRGTSLTIQCQVDSQVTMMFWYRQQPGQSLTLIATANQGSEATYESGFVIDKFPISRPNLTFSTLTVSNMSPEDSSIYLCSVETLGYSGANVLTFGAGSRLTVL.

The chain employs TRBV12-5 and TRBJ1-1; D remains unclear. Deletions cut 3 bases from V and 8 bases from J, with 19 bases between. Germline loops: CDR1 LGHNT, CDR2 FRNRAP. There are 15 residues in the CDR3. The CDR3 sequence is CASGLVPRIGREAFF. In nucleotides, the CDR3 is TGTGCTAGTGGTTTAGTCCCCCGTATTGGCAGGGAAGCTTTCTTT.

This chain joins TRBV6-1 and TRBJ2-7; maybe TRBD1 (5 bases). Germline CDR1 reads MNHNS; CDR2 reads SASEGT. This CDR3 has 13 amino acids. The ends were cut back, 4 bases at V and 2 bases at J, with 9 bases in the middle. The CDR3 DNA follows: TGTGCCAGCAGTGTGACAGTTCCCTACGAGCAGTACTTC. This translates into CASSVTVPYEQYF.

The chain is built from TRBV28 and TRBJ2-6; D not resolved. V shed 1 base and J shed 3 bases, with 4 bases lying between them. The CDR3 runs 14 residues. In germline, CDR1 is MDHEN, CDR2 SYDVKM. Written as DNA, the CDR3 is TGTGCCAGCAGTTTATCTAGTGGGGCCAACGTCCTGACTTTC. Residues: CASSLSSGANVLTF.

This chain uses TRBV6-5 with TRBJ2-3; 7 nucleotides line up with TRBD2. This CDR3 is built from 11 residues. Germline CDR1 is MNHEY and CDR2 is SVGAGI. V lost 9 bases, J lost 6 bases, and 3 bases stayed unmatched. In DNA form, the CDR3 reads TGTGCCAGTGGGAGGGCGGATACGCAGTATTTT. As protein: CASGRADTQYF.

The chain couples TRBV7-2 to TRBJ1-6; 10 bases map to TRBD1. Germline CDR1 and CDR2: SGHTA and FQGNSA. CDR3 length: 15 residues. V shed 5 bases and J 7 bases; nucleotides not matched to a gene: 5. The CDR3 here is CASSPWDRGNSPLHF. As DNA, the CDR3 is TGTGCCAGCAGCCCGTGGGACAGGGGAAATTCACCCCTCCACTTT. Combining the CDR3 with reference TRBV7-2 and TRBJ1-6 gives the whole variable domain GAGVSQSPSNKVTEKGKDVELRCDPISGHTALYWYRQSLGQGLEFLIYFQGNSAPDKSGLPSDRFSAERTGGSVSTLTIQRTQQEDSAVYLCASSPWDRGNSPLHFGNGTRLTVT.

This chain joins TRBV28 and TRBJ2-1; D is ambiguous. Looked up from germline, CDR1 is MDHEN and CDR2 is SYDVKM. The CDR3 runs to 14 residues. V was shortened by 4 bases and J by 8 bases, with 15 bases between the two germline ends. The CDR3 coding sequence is TGTGCCAGCAGTTCCCCAGGTTTGTATGATGAGCAGTTCTTC. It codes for CASSSPGLYDEQFF.

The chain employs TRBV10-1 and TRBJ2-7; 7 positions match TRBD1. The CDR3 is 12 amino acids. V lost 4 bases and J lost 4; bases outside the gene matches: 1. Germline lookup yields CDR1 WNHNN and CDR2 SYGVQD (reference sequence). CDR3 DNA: TGCGCCAGCAGTGGACAGGGTTACGAGCAGTACTTC. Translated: CASSGQGYEQYF.

DNA of the CDR3: TGTGCCAGCAGCTCCACCGTGACAGGGTCGGGGCCGAACACTGAAGCTTTCTTT. This codes for CASSSTVTGSGPNTEAFF. The genes are TRBV7-7 and TRBJ1-1; 7 bases are a match to TRBD1. Losses at the gene ends were 4 bases for V and 1 base for J; bases not matched to a gene: 15. CDR3 size: 18 residues. Germline CDR1 is SSHAT and CDR2 is FNYEAQ (reference sequence).

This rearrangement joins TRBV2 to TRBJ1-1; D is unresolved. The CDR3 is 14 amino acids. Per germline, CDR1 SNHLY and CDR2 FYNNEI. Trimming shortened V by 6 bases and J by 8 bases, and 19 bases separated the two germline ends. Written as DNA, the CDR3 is TGTGCCAGCAGCCTAGGTGGGCGAGGGAGGGAAGCTTTCTTT. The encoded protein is CASSLGGRGREAFF.

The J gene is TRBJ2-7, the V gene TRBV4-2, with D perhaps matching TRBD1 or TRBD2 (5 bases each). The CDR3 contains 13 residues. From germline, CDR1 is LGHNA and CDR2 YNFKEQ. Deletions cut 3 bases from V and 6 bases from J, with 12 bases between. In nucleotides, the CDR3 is TGTGCCAGCAGCCAGGGACCAGTCAGCGAGCAGTACTTC. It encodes CASSQGPVSEQYF.

The CDR3 region has the DNA TGTGCCAGCAGCTTACAGGGCGTGGAGTACACTGAAGCTTTCTTT. Its protein is CASSLQGVEYTEAFF. V and J are TRBV5-4 and TRBJ1-1; TRBD1 might be the D (6 bases). This CDR3 contains 15 residues. Trimming shortened V by 2 bases and J by 3 bases, and 14 bases separated the two germline ends. From germline, CDR1 is SGHNT and CDR2 YYREEE (reference sequence).

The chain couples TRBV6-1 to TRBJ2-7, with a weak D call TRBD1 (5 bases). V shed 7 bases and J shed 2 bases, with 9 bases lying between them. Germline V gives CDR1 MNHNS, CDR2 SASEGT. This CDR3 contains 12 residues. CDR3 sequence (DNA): TGTGCCAGCACCTTGGACACCTACGAGCAGTACTTC. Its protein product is CASTLDTYEQYF.

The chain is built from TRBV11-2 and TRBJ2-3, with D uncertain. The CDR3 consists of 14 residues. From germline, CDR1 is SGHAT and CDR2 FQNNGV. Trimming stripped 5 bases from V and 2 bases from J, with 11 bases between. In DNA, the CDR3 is TGTGCCAGCAGCCCCCACTCCCACACAGATACGCAGTATTTT. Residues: CASSPHSHTDTQYF.